The T cell receptor (beta chain) under discussion was sequenced for a study of cytomegalovirus exposure and HLA in healthy donors. Study-wide points: Prior analysis indicated that the majority of TCR beta V segments exhibited productivity approximately 90% or approximately 30% of the time. The presence/absence work took it that sequencing depth was about the same across donors. With later analysis, a missense DCLRE1C variant became linked to TCR beta V- and J-gene trimming.

PCR was performed using 60 Vbeta and 13 Jbeta primers. Sequencing was performed with immunoSEQ multiplex PCR; in TCRdb, only in-frame clones are kept and a portion is missing. Recorded for this sample: 150,000 or so clones. V was pared by 3 bases and J by 5 bases, with 13 bases between. Germline V gene data show CDR1 as MDHEN and CDR2 as SYDVKM. The CDR3 is 15 amino acids. Remarks on this clone: Its antigen is still unknown.

Sequencing input: PBMCs. The chain joins TRBV28 to TRBJ1-4, with D perhaps matching TRBD1 (6 bases). The TCR originated in a man younger than 45 in good health and CMV-seronegative. CDR3 residues: CASSFSGQTNEKLFF. In DNA, the CDR3 is TGTGCCAGCAGTTTCTCTGGACAGACAAATGAAAAACTGTTTTTT. The whole variable domain, remainder taken from reference TRBV28 and TRBJ1-4, is DVKVTQSSRYLVKRTGEKVFLECVQDMDHENMFWYRQDPGLGLRLIYFSYDVKMKEKGDIPEGYSVSREKKERFSLILESASTNQTSMYLCASSFSGQTNEKLFFGSGTQLSVL.